Sequencing of this T cell receptor beta chain was carried out in a study of blood T cell repertoires in COVID-19. Study details: PBMCs, B-cell-depleted T cells, or T cells provided the cDNA or gDNA that made up the material.

Turning to this clone: At one boundary the junction diverges from the germline segment, which might be a read error.

TCRdb's copy holds only in-frame clones and misses some; the assay was immunoSEQ multiplex PCR. The profile covers around 140,000 clones, with 80% to 90% appearing a single time and 2.4% taken by the ten largest. The CDR3 runs to 17 residues. Germline V gene lookup returns CDR1 LGHNT and CDR2 FRNRAP. Recruitment covered about two dozen US areas and drew participants whose ages spanned about 18 to 90 years. The receptor's source is a man in his forties with acute COVID-19. The sample consisted of PBMCs or T cells enriched from blood (not recorded which). The genes are TRBV12-5 and TRBJ2-2; 13 nucleotides match TRBD2. This CDR3 is CASGPGLAGVVNRGAVF. The CDR3 region has the DNA TGTGCTAGTGGTCCTGGACTAGCGGGAGTGGTAAACCGGGGAGCTGTTTTT. Using reference TRBV12-5 and TRBJ2-2 for the parts outside the CDR3, the full variable domain is DARVTQTPRHKVTEMGQEVTMRCQPILGHNTVFWYRQTMMQGLELLAYFRNRAPLDDSGMPKDRFSAEMPDATLATLKIQPSEPRDSAVYFCASGPGLAGVVNRGAVFGEGSRLTVL.